This TCR beta chain was sequenced in a study of T cells in tuberculosis. As to this clone: Its antigen is unknown.

Assay: immunoSEQ multiplex PCR; the TCRdb copy retains only in-frame clones and omits some. Among about 35,000 clones listed, roughly 93% were seen once. The study's findings and limits: Active tuberculosis alpha repertoires lay closer to GMM-specific TCRs than controls'.

Losses at the gene ends were 6 bases for V and 6 bases for J; bases not matched to a gene: 12. The CDR3 loop spans 16 amino acids. In germline, CDR1 is MNHEY, CDR2 SMNVEV (reference sequence). The clonotype comes from a donor aged 10-29 years with latent tuberculosis or without tuberculosis infection. The material sequenced was PBMCs. V gene TRBV27 combines with J gene TRBJ2-3; 10 positions match TRBD1. DNA of the CDR3: TGTGCCAGCAGGTCCCCTTGGACAGGGGGGAGTGATACGCAGTATTTT. This gives the protein CASRSPWTGGSDTQYF.